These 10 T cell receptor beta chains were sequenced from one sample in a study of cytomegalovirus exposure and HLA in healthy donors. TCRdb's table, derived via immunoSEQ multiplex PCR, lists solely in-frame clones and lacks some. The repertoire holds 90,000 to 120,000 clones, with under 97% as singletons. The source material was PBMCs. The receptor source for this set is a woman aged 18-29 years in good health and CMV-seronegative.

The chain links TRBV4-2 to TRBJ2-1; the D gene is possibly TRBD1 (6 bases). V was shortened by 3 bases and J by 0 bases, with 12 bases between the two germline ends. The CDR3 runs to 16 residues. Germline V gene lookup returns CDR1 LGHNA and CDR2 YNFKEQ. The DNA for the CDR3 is TGTGCCAGCAGCCACAGACAGGTTCGCTCCTACAATGAGCAGTTCTTC. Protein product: CASSHRQVRSYNEQFF.

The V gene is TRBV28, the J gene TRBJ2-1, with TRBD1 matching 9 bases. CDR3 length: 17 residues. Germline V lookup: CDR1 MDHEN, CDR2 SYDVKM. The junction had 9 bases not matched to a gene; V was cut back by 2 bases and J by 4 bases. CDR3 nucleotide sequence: TGTGCCAGCAGTTTAGCCATGGACAGGGGCGGATACAATGAGCAGTTCTTC. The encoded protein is CASSLAMDRGGYNEQFF.

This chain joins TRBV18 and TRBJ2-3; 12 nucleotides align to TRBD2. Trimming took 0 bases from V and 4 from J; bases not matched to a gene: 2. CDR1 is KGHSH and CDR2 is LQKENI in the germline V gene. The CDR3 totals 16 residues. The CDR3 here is CASSPPTSGGADTQYF. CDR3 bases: TGTGCCAGCTCACCACCGACTAGCGGGGGTGCAGATACGCAGTATTTT.

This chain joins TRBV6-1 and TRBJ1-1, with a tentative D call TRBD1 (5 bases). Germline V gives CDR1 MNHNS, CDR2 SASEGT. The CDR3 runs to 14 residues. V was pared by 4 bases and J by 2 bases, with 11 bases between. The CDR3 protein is CASSAQDINTEAFF. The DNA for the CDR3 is TGTGCCAGCAGTGCCCAGGACATTAACACTGAAGCTTTCTTT.

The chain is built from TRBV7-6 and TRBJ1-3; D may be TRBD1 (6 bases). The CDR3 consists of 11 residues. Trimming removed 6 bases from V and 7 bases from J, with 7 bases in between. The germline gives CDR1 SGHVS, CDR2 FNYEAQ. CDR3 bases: TGTGCCAGCAGACAGGGTAACACCATATATTTT. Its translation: CASRQGNTIYF.

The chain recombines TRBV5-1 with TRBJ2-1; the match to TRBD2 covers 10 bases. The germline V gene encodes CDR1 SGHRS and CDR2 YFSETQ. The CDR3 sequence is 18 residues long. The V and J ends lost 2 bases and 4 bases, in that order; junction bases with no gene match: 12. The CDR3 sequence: CASSLSSHSGGAYNEQFF. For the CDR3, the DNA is TGCGCCAGCAGCTTATCTTCCCACAGCGGGGGGGCATACAATGAGCAGTTCTTC. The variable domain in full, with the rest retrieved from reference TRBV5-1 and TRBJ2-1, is KAGVTQTPRYLIKTRGQQVTLSCSPISGHRSVSWYQQTPGQGLQFLFEYFSETQRNKGNFPGRFSGRQFSNSRSEMNVSTLELGDSALYLCASSLSSHSGGAYNEQFFGPGTRLTVL.

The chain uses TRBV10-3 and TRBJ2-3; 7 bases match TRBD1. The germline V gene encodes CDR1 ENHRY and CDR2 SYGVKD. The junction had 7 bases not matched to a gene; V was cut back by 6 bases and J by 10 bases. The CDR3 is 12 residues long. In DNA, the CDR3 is TGTGCCATCAGCGGGACAGAGATCCCGCAGTATTTT. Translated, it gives CAISGTEIPQYF.

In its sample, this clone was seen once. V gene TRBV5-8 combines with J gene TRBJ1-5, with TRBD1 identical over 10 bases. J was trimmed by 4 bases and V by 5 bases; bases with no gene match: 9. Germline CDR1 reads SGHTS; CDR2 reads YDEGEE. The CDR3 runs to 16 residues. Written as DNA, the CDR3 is TGTGCCAGCAGGCCGAGACCGGGACAGGGGAATCAGCCCCAGCATTTT. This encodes CASRPRPGQGNQPQHF.

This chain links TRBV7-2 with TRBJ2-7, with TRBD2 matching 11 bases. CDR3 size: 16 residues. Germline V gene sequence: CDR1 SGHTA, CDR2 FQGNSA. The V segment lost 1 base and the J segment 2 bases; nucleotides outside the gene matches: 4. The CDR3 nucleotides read TGTGCCAGCAGCTTAGGTCTAGCGGGGGGTACCTACGAGCAGTACTTC. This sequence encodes CASSLGLAGGTYEQYF.

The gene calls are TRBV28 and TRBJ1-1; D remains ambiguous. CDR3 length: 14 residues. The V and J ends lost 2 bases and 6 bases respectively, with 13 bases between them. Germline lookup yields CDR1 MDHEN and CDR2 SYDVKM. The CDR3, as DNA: TGTGCCAGCAGTTTAAGGAAGAGAGGGCCTGAAGCTTTCTTT. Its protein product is CASSLRKRGPEAFF.